Listed below are T cell receptor beta chains from one sample, sequenced in a study of identical twins. TCRdb used MiXCR to reprocess the 5' RACE reads, holding one entry per CDR3 protein. Of some 500,000 distinct CDR3 sequences listed, 14% are singletons. The same data also went into a second study, on yellow fever vaccine responses in identical twins.

The source material was CD4+ T cells sorted from blood. These receptors originate from a woman under 30 in good health. The CDR3 runs from the conserved cysteine through the conserved F or W. The D gene is left open where the match is weak. Not all rows give a size; the values are once, few, many and, for expanded clones, a class.

d_gene	abundance	v_gene	j_gene	CDR3nt	CDR3aa
TRBD1	-	TRBV29-1	TRBJ2-5	TGCAGCGTTCCGGGACAGGGGGCTCGGGAGACCCAGTACTTC	CSVPGQGARETQYF
-	-	TRBV3-1	TRBJ2-5	TGTGCCAGCAGCCAACTGACGGCGGATAAGAGCGGCCAGTACTTC	CASSQLTADKSGQYF
-	-	TRBV20-1	TRBJ2-3	TGCAGTGCTAGAGATCGTGCCCTAGGCACAGATACGCAGTATTTT	CSARDRALGTDTQYF
-	many	TRBV25-1	TRBJ2-1	TGTGCCAGCAGTAGAGTGGGACGAGGGTTGGGTGAGCAGTTCTTC	CASSRVGRGLGEQFF
-	-	TRBV7-9	TRBJ2-7	TGTGCCAGCAGCTTAGAACAGGGGCAGTACTTC	CASSLEQGQYF
-	-	TRBV2	TRBJ2-7	TGTGCCAGCAGTGAAAATACAGGGTCCTACGAGCAGTACTTC	CASSENTGSYEQYF
-	few	TRBV20-1	TRBJ2-7	TGCAGTGCTCGGGCGAACCCGAGGGTCGGCGAGCAGTACTTC	CSARANPRVGEQYF
-	-	TRBV15	TRBJ2-7	TGTGCCACCAGCAAGACAGCGGGACAGGCCTACGAGCAGTACTTC	CATSKTAGQAYEQYF
TRBD1	many	TRBV6-5	TRBJ2-7	TGTGCCAGCAGATACCGGACAGGGGAGCACGAGCAGTACTTC	CASRYRTGEHEQYF
TRBD1	-	TRBV2	TRBJ2-4	TGTGCCTGCAGTGCCGGACAGGCGACCGATCTAGCCAAAAACATTCAGTACTTC	CACSAGQATDLAKNIQYF
-	many	TRBV6-2/TRBV6-3	TRBJ2-5	TGTGCCAGCAGTAAGCCGACTAGTTCCCAAGAGACCCAGTACTTC	CASSKPTSSQETQYF
-	-	TRBV12-3/TRBV12-4	TRBJ2-2	TGTGCCAGCAGTTTGGCGGGCCTCACCGGGGAGCTGTTTTTT	CASSLAGLTGELFF
-	-	TRBV14	TRBJ1-5	TGTGCCAGCACTAAAAGGGCGGGGCCGCTCTATTTTGAACCCCAGCATTTT	CASTKRAGPLYFEPQHF
-	few	TRBV7-2	TRBJ2-1	TGTGCCAGCAGCTTAAGCAGTAGCGGATGGGTTTCTGATGAGCAGTTCTTC	CASSLSSSGWVSDEQFF
TRBD2	few	TRBV5-1	TRBJ2-3	TGCGCCAGCAACCGGGGGGAGTTCACAGATACGCAGTATTTT	CASNRGEFTDTQYF
TRBD2	few	TRBV28	TRBJ2-7	TGTGCCAGCAGTTCGCAGGGTGGGAGCGGGGGCCTCTACGAGCAGTACTTC	CASSSQGGSGGLYEQYF
-	few	TRBV28	TRBJ2-3	TGTGCCAGCAGTTTGGTGGGGCTAGGAGATACGCAGTATTTT	CASSLVGLGDTQYF
TRBD1	-	TRBV16	TRBJ2-3	TGTGCCAGCAGCCAATACAGGGGACAAACAGATACGCAGTATTTT	CASSQYRGQTDTQYF
-	few	TRBV4-3	TRBJ1-1	TGCGCCAGCAGCCAAGATCTGGGGGGCGCAGGCACTGAAGCTTTCTTT	CASSQDLGGAGTEAFF
-	-	TRBV20-1	TRBJ2-1	TGCAGTGCTAGGCGACTCCGTAGCCCCAATGAGCAGTTCTTC	CSARRLRSPNEQFF
-	-	TRBV5-1	TRBJ1-1	TGCGCCAGCAGCTTGGTAGGGGCGAGCACTGAAGCTTTCTTT	CASSLVGASTEAFF
TRBD1	-	TRBV9	TRBJ2-1	TGTGCCAGCAGCCCGACCCCGGGACAGGGGGCAGCCAATGAGCAGTTCTTC	CASSPTPGQGAANEQFF
TRBD1	-	TRBV7-9	TRBJ2-7	TGTGCCAGCAGCTTAATATCGGGGACAGGCCAATACGAGCAGTACTTC	CASSLISGTGQYEQYF
-	-	TRBV27	TRBJ2-4	TGTGCCAGCAGTTATTCAGAAGCCTTAGCCAAAAACATTCAGTACTTC	CASSYSEALAKNIQYF
TRBD1	many	TRBV11-2	TRBJ2-7	TGTGCCAGCAGCTTAGATCTCAGGACAGGGATCGAGCAGTACTTC	CASSLDLRTGIEQYF
-	-	TRBV12-3/TRBV12-4	TRBJ1-2	TGTGCCAGCAGTTTCGTGGGGGGTTATGGCTACACCTTC	CASSFVGGYGYTF
TRBD2	-	TRBV12-3/TRBV12-4	TRBJ2-3	TGTGCCATCAGTCGATACCGAGTAGCGGGGACTAGCACAGATACGCAGTATTTT	CAISRYRVAGTSTDTQYF
-	-	TRBV29-1	TRBJ1-5	TGCAGCGCTGCACCAGGTTCCGATCAGCCCCAGCATTTT	CSAAPGSDQPQHF
-	-	TRBV14	TRBJ2-1	TGTGCCAGCAGCCAAGACTGGCTAAAGCAGTTCTTC	CASSQDWLKQFF
TRBD1	-	TRBV20-1	TRBJ1-1	TGCAGTGCTAAACCGGGACAGGGGAGAGGGAACACTGAAGCTTTCTTT	CSAKPGQGRGNTEAFF